Presented here are 15 T cell receptor beta chains from one specimen sequenced in a study of post-analysis software for immune sequencing data. Study results and caveats: The five TRBV segments detected at higher frequency in patients than in controls included TRBV5-6, TRBV5-1 and TRBV20-1.

These TCRs are of unknown antigen specificity. Incorporated into the TCR beta cDNA libraries were unique molecular identifiers, which served to reduce PCR and sequencing biases. TCRdb recomputed calls from the PCR reads with MiXCR, one row per CDR3 protein. The sample consists of 750,000 to 950,000 distinct CDR3 sequences, roughly 46% of them appearing once. The sequenced sample was blood. These TCRs come from a girl aged 10 to 17 with multiple sclerosis.

CDR3 sequence (DNA): TGTGCCAGCAGCCCAACGGACAGGGGGCGCTCCTACGAGCAGTACTTC. It codes for CASSPTDRGRSYEQYF. The chain recombines TRBV11-2 with TRBJ2-7, with 11 bases matching TRBD1. V lost 5 bases and J lost 0; bases outside the gene matches: 6. The CDR3 length is 16 residues. Germline V gene lookup returns CDR1 SGHAT and CDR2 FQNNGV.

The CDR3 DNA reads TGTGCCAGCAGCGTAGAGGGGGGGGTGGACTATGGCTACACCTTC. It is translated as CASSVEGGVDYGYTF. The chain joins TRBV9 to TRBJ1-2, with D possibly being TRBD1 (6 bases). Germline V CDR1 and CDR2: SGDLS, YYNGEE. The CDR3 is 15 amino acids. Trimming pared 0 bases from V and 3 bases from J, leaving 12 bases between.

This clonotype has only a few counts. The germline gene is not matched at one end of the junction; a read error may be the cause. This sequence joins TRBV5-1 and TRBJ2-5, with D unresolved. The CDR3 has 16 residues. The germline V gene has CDR1 SGHRS and CDR2 YFSETQ. The CDR3 nucleotides are TGCGCCAGCAACTTGTCCCCGCTAGGTACCCAAGAGACCCAGTACTTC. Translation gives CASNLSPLGTQETQYF.

J is TRBJ2-5 and V is TRBV3-1; tentative D call: TRBD1 (6 bases). Near its end, the DNA agrees better with TRBJ2-7, so the J call may be wrong. CDR1 and CDR2 (germline): LGHDT, YNNKEL (reference sequence). This CDR3 is 14 amino acids long. The CDR3 bases are TGTGCCAGCAGCCGGACCCAGGGGAGCTACGAGCAGTACTTC. Protein sequence: CASSRTQGSYEQYF.

Remarks on this clonotype: A much larger clone differs by one base, so this may be a read error. V usage is TRBV4-2 and J usage is TRBJ1-2, with D possibly being TRBD1 (6 bases). V was trimmed by 0 bases and J by 0 bases, leaving 11 bases between them. CDR1 and CDR2 (germline): LGHNA, YNFKEQ. This CDR3 is built from 16 residues. CDR3: CASSQEGGQTNYGYTF. CDR3 DNA sequence: TGTGCCAGCAGCCAAGAGGGGGGACAAACTAACTATGGCTACACCTTC.

This clonotype has a handful of counts. The chain couples TRBV6-5 to TRBJ2-3; D perhaps matches TRBD2 (5 bases). V was clipped by 5 bases and J by 7 bases, with 13 bases between them. CDR3 length: 13 residues. From germline, CDR1 is MNHEY and CDR2 SVGAGI. The CDR3 DNA is TGTGCCAGCAGTAGGGATCGGGGTTATACGCAGTATTTT. Amino acid sequence: CASSRDRGYTQYF.

CDR3 amino acids: CASSESGYYQPQHF. The CDR3 nucleotides are TGTGCCAGCAGTGAATCGGGATACTATCAGCCCCAGCATTTT. The chain recombines TRBV2 with TRBJ1-5; D is unclear. Trimming cost V 2 bases and J 5 bases, with 10 bases left between them. Germline V gene data show CDR1 as SNHLY and CDR2 as FYNNEI. The CDR3 spans 14 residues. The whole variable domain, remainder taken from reference TRBV2 and TRBJ1-5, is EPEVTQTPSHQVTQMGQEVILRCVPISNHLYFYWYRQILGQKVEFLVSFYNNEISEKSEIFDDQFSVERPDGSNFTLKIRSTKLEDSAMYFCASSESGYYQPQHFGDGTRLSIL.

As to this clonotype: The conserved phenylalanine or tryptophan normally closing the CDR3 is absent here, so this likely arose from a read error. V gene TRBV10-3 combines with J gene TRBJ2-1; TRBD2 matches 8 bases. V was clipped by 4 bases and J by 4 bases; unmatched bases: 12. The CDR3 totals 17 residues. Germline V lookup: CDR1 ENHRY, CDR2 SYGVKD. CDR3 nucleotide sequence: TGTGCCATCAGTGGGTCCGGTGGCGGGAGGCGTTACAATGAGCAGTTCTCC. Translation: CAISGSGGGRRYNEQFS.

V and J are TRBV12-3 or TRBV12-4 and TRBJ1-2; D gene ambiguous. The CDR3 covers 16 residues. Deletions cut 0 bases from V and 3 bases from J, with 14 bases between. The CDR3 sequence: CASSLAPDGADYGYTF. CDR3 nucleotide sequence: TGTGCCAGCAGTTTAGCCCCGGACGGCGCAGACTATGGCTACACCTTC.

The gene calls are TRBV20-1 and TRBJ2-5; D may be TRBD1 (7 bases). Trimming took 6 bases from V and 5 from J, leaving 22 bases between them. In germline, CDR1 is DFQATT, CDR2 SNEGSKA (reference sequence). CDR3 size: 15 residues. CDR3 sequence reads: CSAWDGGGIAETQYF. CDR3 coding DNA: TGCAGTGCCTGGGACGGAGGGGGCATAGCGGAGACCCAGTACTTC.

The chain couples TRBV6-1 to TRBJ1-4, with D possibly TRBD1 on 5 matching bases. Germline-derived CDR1 and CDR2 are MNHNS and SASEGT. Trimming removed 5 bases from V and 5 bases from J, with 12 bases in between. CDR3 length: 14 residues. CDR3 amino acids: CASSFPGRNEKLFF. The DNA for the CDR3 is TGTGCCAGCAGTTTTCCGGGACGGAATGAAAAACTGTTTTTT.

The V call is TRBV11-2, the J call TRBJ1-5; TRBD1 matches 10 bases. Germline assignment: CDR1 SGHAT and CDR2 FQNNGV. With V trimmed by 5 bases and J by 5 bases, 3 bases remained unmatched. This CDR3 has 14 amino acids. The CDR3 here is CASSTGTGDQPQHF. The CDR3 bases are TGTGCCAGCAGCACCGGGACAGGGGATCAGCCCCAGCATTTT.

CDR3 sequence (DNA): TGTGCCAGCAGTTTTGAGGCCGAGACAGGGTTCTATGGCTACACCTTC. Translating it yields CASSFEAETGFYGYTF. The V call is TRBV12-3 or TRBV12-4, the J call TRBJ1-2; 7 bases are a match to TRBD1. The junction had 11 bases not matched to a gene; V was cut back by 3 bases and J by 4 bases. CDR3 size: 16 residues.

This clonotype was counted only a few times. This chain links TRBV7-6 with TRBJ2-7, with 13 bases fitting TRBD2. CDR1 SGHVS and CDR2 FNYEAQ come from the germline V gene. The CDR3 loop spans 17 amino acids. With V trimmed by 1 base and J by 3 bases, 6 bases remained unmatched. In DNA, the CDR3 is TGTGCCAGCAGCTTAGGGACTAGCGGGAGAATCGACTACGAGCAGTACTTC. It specifies CASSLGTSGRIDYEQYF.

Only a few counts were recorded for this clonotype. This chain joins TRBV7-9 and TRBJ2-7, with 13 bases aligning to TRBD2. CDR3 length equals 16 residues. In germline, CDR1 is SEHNR, CDR2 FQNEAQ (reference sequence). Unmatched junction bases numbered 7, after V lost 5 bases and J lost 3 bases. CDR3 loop: CASSPPRTSGSYEQYF. CDR3 nucleotide sequence: TGTGCCAGCAGCCCCCCGCGGACTAGCGGGAGCTACGAGCAGTACTTC.